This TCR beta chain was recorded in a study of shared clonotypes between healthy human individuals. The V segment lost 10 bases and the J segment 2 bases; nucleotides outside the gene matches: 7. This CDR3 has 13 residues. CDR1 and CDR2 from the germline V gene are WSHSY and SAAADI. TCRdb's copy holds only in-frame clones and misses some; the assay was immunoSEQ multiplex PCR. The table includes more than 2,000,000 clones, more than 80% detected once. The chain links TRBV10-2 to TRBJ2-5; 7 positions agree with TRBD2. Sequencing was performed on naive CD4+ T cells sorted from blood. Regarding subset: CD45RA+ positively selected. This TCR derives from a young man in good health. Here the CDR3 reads CATYLAAQETQYF. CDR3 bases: TGCGCCACCTACCTAGCGGCACAAGAGACCCAGTACTTC.